The 2 T cell receptor beta chains presented below share a single source sample, sequenced in a study of liver allograft versus peripheral blood T cells. Study background: Repertoires of T cell receptors in transplanted livers were compared with recipients' peripheral blood repertoires.

TCRdb itself ran the reads through MiXCR, one entry per CDR3 protein. The repertoire holds some 3,500 distinct CDR3 sequences, with approximately 15% as singletons. The receptors here all came from a human patient who had a liver transplant. Some T cells may be provided by the graft donor.

In its sample, this clonotype is medium-sized (0.01 to 0.1%). The rearrangement joins TRBV6-1 to TRBJ2-1, with no clear D. CDR1 and CDR2 from the germline V gene are MNHNS and SASEGT. The CDR3 consists of 8 residues. Trimming removed 6 bases at V and 13 bases at J, with 4 bases between. CDR3 in DNA: TGTGCCAGCAGCGATCAGTTCTTC. Translated, it gives CASSDQFF.

This clonotype is labeled as medium-sized. V usage is TRBV7-2 and J usage is TRBJ1-2; 8 bases line up with TRBD1. The J segment lost 2 bases and the V segment lost 5 bases, leaving 4 bases of the junction unmatched. The germline V gene encodes CDR1 SGHTA and CDR2 FQGNSA. This CDR3 has 14 residues. The CDR3 protein is CASSRGQGNYGYTF. The CDR3 DNA follows: TGTGCCAGCAGCCGTGGACAGGGAAACTATGGCTACACCTTC. Full variable domain (missing parts from reference TRBV7-2 and TRBJ1-2): GAGVSQSPSNKVTEKGKDVELRCDPISGHTALYWYRQSLGQGLEFLIYFQGNSAPDKSGLPSDRFSAERTGGSVSTLTIQRTQQEDSAVYLCASSRGQGNYGYTFGSGTRLTVV.